These T cell receptor beta chains were read from a single sample in a study of T cell repertoires in cytomegalovirus infection. One entry per CDR3 protein, called by TCRdb with MiXCR from the reads. The sample includes 150,000 to 200,000 distinct CDR3 sequences, roughly 19% of them seen just once. Sequencing was carried out using PBMCs. These receptors all come from a human donor in good health (CMV status not recorded). Some clones in this sample may be carry-over from other donors' samples. CDR3s include the opening cysteine and the closing phenylalanine or tryptophan. A D gene is named only where the DNA matches it firmly. Some rows have no size entry. The others give once, few or many, or a class for an expanded clone.

J gene,clone size,CDR3 length,V gene,D gene,CDR3 DNA,CDR3 protein
TRBJ2-5,few,15,TRBV5-6,-,TGTGCCAGCAGCATACCTACAGGGTACCAAGAGACCCAGTACTTC,CASSIPTGYQETQYF
TRBJ2-3,few,13,TRBV12-3/TRBV12-4,TRBD1,TGTGCCAGCAGTTTGGGACAGGCTAATACGCAGTATTTT,CASSLGQANTQYF
TRBJ2-1,once,14,TRBV6-6,-,TGTGCCAGCCTAAGACCCCCCGCCTACAATGAGCAGTTCTTC,CASLRPPAYNEQFF
TRBJ1-4,-,11,TRBV20-1,-,TGCAGTGCGAACCAGGTGGAAAAACTGTTTTTT,CSANQVEKLFF
TRBJ1-1,-,13,TRBV6-5,-,TGTGCCAGCAGCCCCAGGGTGGGGACTGAAGCTTTCTTT,CASSPRVGTEAFF
TRBJ1-2,few,16,TRBV9,TRBD1,TGTGCCAGCAGTGCGACCTGGACAGGGGGCTATCAGGGCTACACCTTC,CASSATWTGGYQGYTF
TRBJ2-2,-,15,TRBV12-3/TRBV12-4,-,TGTGCCAGCAGCGTTCAGTACGCGAACACCGGGGAGCTGTTTTTT,CASSVQYANTGELFF
TRBJ2-3,-,16,TRBV5-1,TRBD2,TGCGCCAGCAGCGGGGGGACTAGCGGTAGCACAGATACGCAGTATTTT,CASSGGTSGSTDTQYF
TRBJ2-3,few,13,TRBV2,-,TGTGCCAGCAACGGAAGAGGGGGAGATACGCAGTATTTT,CASNGRGGDTQYF
TRBJ1-2,few,12,TRBV19,-,TGTGCCAGTAGTATTTCAGTCTATGGCTACACCTTC,CASSISVYGYTF
TRBJ1-5,few,14,TRBV18,-,TGTGCCAGCTCACCATGGCAGGAAGGCCAGCCCCAGCATTTT,CASSPWQEGQPQHF
TRBJ2-7,many,14,TRBV7-2,TRBD2,TGTGCCAGCAGCTCGAGCGGGAGGGCCTACGAGCAGTACTTC,CASSSSGRAYEQYF
TRBJ1-4,few,15,TRBV7-9,TRBD1,TGTGCCAGCAGCTTCTCGACAGGGCGAGGTGAAAAACTGTTTTTT,CASSFSTGRGEKLFF
TRBJ2-5,-,14,TRBV5-6,-,TGTGCCAGCAGCTTGGAGGGTCTAAAGGAGACCCAGTACTTC,CASSLEGLKETQYF
TRBJ2-1,few,16,TRBV6-1,TRBD2,TGTGCCAGCAGTGGCCCTTTAGCGGGGCCTTACAATGAGCAGTTCTTC,CASSGPLAGPYNEQFF
TRBJ2-1,many,16,TRBV10-2,TRBD2,TGCGCCAGCAGTGAGTCTCCCGGGACTAGCTTTGTTGAGCAGTTCTTC,CASSESPGTSFVEQFF
TRBJ2-7,-,15,TRBV14,-,TGTGCCAGCAGCCAGACAAGGGGGGGTTGGTACGAGCAGTACTTC,CASSQTRGGWYEQYF
TRBJ1-4,-,14,TRBV28,-,TGTGCCAGCAGTTTAAGCAGGATTAATGAAAAACTGTTTTTT,CASSLSRINEKLFF
TRBJ2-5,-,16,TRBV5-1,TRBD2,TGCGCCAGCAGCCAGTCCGTCGGGGGGTATGGAGAGACCCAGTACTTC,CASSQSVGGYGETQYF